A selection of T cell receptor beta chains follows, all from one sample in a study of CD8+CD57+ T cells in acquired aplastic anemia. TCRdb independently ran MiXCR on the reads; one entry per CDR3 protein. The top ten hold more than 2.5% of the sample, which has more than 95,000 distinct CDR3 sequences, almost 40% seen once. Sequencing was carried out using sorted CD4+, CD8+, or CD8+CD57+ T cells (not recorded which) from PBMCs. These receptors came from a human donor with aplastic anemia. The CDR3 runs from the conserved cysteine through the conserved F or W. A D gene is named only where the DNA matches it firmly. Some rows mark clone size as missing; the rest say once, few, many or name a class of expanded clone.

V gene	D gene	J gene	CDR3 length	clone size	CDR3 DNA	CDR3 protein
TRBV7-2	-	TRBJ2-5	13	many	TGTGCCAGCAGCTTGGACTACCAAGAGACCCAGTACTTC	CASSLDYQETQYF
TRBV7-6	-	TRBJ2-1	13	-	TGTGCCAGCAGCTTGACTAGTTCGGGTGAGCAGTTCTTC	CASSLTSSGEQFF
TRBV27	-	TRBJ2-2	13	many	TGTGCCAGCAGTTTAAGGGGCGTCGGGGAGCTGTTTTTT	CASSLRGVGELFF
TRBV25-1	-	TRBJ2-1	17	-	TGTGCCAGCAGCTTAGTGCCCCCAGCGAGCTCCTACAATGAGCAGTTCTTC	CASSLVPPASSYNEQFF
TRBV10-1	-	TRBJ1-5	15	-	TGCGCCAGCAGTGAGGGCCGCGATAGCAATCAGCCCCAGCATTTT	CASSEGRDSNQPQHF
TRBV10-3	-	TRBJ2-7	16	-	TGTGCCATCAGTGAGTCAGGAGGAGGGTCTAGGTACGAGCAGTACTTC	CAISESGGGSRYEQYF
TRBV10-3	TRBD2	TRBJ2-1	14	-	TGTGCCATCAAGGGCGGGGGGGGGTACAATGAGCAGTTCTTC	CAIKGGGGYNEQFF
TRBV19	TRBD1	TRBJ2-3	14	-	TGTGCCAGTAGTACCGGGACAGGGACAGATACGCAGTATTTT	CASSTGTGTDTQYF
TRBV10-3	TRBD1	TRBJ1-1	16	-	TGTGCCATCAGTGAGCGGCAGGGGGCTGTTGGCACTGAAGCCTTCTTT	CAISERQGAVGTEAFF
TRBV12-3/TRBV12-4	-	TRBJ1-2	13	many	TGTGCCAGCAGTTTGGGCGCGGGCGTCGGCTACACCTTC	CASSLGAGVGYTF
TRBV7-2	-	TRBJ2-1	14	many	TGTGCCAGCAGCTTAGCAAGGAGTAACAATGAGCAGTTCTTC	CASSLARSNNEQFF
TRBV20-1	TRBD1	TRBJ2-3	14	many	TGCAGTGCTGCGACAGGGCTTAGCACAGATACGCAGTATTTT	CSAATGLSTDTQYF
TRBV5-4	TRBD2	TRBJ2-3	17	-	TGTGCCAGCAGCTTGACTAGCGGGGGGGCCGGCACAGATACGCAGTATTTT	CASSLTSGGAGTDTQYF
TRBV7-2	-	TRBJ1-6	16	many	TGTGCCAGCAGCTTAGCTTCGAGCTCCTATAATTCACCCCTCCACTTT	CASSLASSSYNSPLHF
TRBV19	TRBD1	TRBJ2-2	15	many	TGTGCCAGTAGTATGTCAGGGGGGAACACCGGGGAGCTGTTTTTT	CASSMSGGNTGELFF
TRBV5-6	TRBD2	TRBJ2-1	16	-	TGTGCCAGCAGCTCCGGGACTAGCGGGGGGGCGAATGAGCAGTTCTTC	CASSSGTSGGANEQFF
TRBV10-1	TRBD2	TRBJ2-1	16	-	TGCGCCAGCAGTGAAGGGACTAGCGGGCGTTACAATGAGCAGCTCTTC	CASSEGTSGRYNEQLF
TRBV24-1	-	TRBJ1-2	11	few	TGTGCCACCAGCCGTGACGGATTCTACACCTTC	CATSRDGFYTF
TRBV10-3	TRBD1	TRBJ1-4	16	-	TGTGCCATCAGTGAGTCTGGGGGACAGCGTAATGAAAAACTGTTTTTT	CAISESGGQRNEKLFF
TRBV15	-	TRBJ1-1	15	-	TGTGCCACCAGCACCCCTCCAGTAGGTAACACTGAAGCTTTCTTT	CATSTPPVGNTEAFF
TRBV7-8	-	TRBJ1-1	14	many	TGTGCCAGCAGCGTCGGGACGGCGAACACTGAAGCTTTCTTT	CASSVGTANTEAFF
TRBV9	-	TRBJ1-3	13	many	TGTGCCAGCAGCTCCTCATTGGGAAACACCATATATTTT	CASSSSLGNTIYF
TRBV29-1	TRBD1	TRBJ2-7	12	-	TGCAGCGCAGGACAGGTTCAGAACGAGCAGTACTTC	CSAGQVQNEQYF
TRBV24-1	-	TRBJ2-5	12	-	TGTGCCACCAGTGACGGGCATCAGCCCCAGTACTTC	CATSDGHQPQYF
TRBV7-9	-	TRBJ1-3	14	once	TGTGCCAGCAGCCTAACACGGACTGGAAACACCATATATTTT	CASSLTRTGNTIYF
TRBV7-2	-	TRBJ2-7	14	-	TGTGCCAGCAGCCGCGGGACTGAGCCCTACGAGCAGTACTTC	CASSRGTEPYEQYF
TRBV7-9	TRBD1	TRBJ1-2	14	many	TGTGCCAGCAGCTTTGCTCAGGGGGCTCATGGCTACACCTTC	CASSFAQGAHGYTF
TRBV7-2	-	TRBJ2-7	15	many	TGTGCCAGCAGCTTAGGAGGATGGGCCCCTGGGGAGCAGTACTTC	CASSLGGWAPGEQYF
TRBV7-3	-	TRBJ2-5	13	-	TGTGCCAGCAGTGTCGGCAGGCAAGAGACCCAGTACTTC	CASSVGRQETQYF
TRBV7-9	-	TRBJ1-4	12	-	TGTGCCAGCAGCCTACGGGGTGAAAAACTGTTTTTT	CASSLRGEKLFF
TRBV9	TRBD2	TRBJ2-7	15	-	TGTGCCAGCAGCCAAGGAGGACTAGTTTCCTACGAGCAGTACTTC	CASSQGGLVSYEQYF
TRBV6-1	-	TRBJ2-7	12	many	TGTGCCATCGGTCTCCCTGGGCGGGAGCAGTACTTC	CAIGLPGREQYF
TRBV19	TRBD2	TRBJ2-3	14	many	TGTGCCAGTAGTATACGGCGGGGGACAGATACGCAGTATTTT	CASSIRRGTDTQYF
TRBV4-3	-	TRBJ2-7	15	many	TGCGCCAGCAGCCAAGCCCGGACCGGGACAACCGAGCAGTACTTC	CASSQARTGTTEQYF
TRBV4-1	-	TRBJ2-1	17	many	TGCGCCAGCAGCCAAGGGTCTCGACAGCCCTTCTACAATGAGCAGTTCTTC	CASSQGSRQPFYNEQFF
TRBV20-1	TRBD1	TRBJ1-1	13	many	TGCAGGCCTCAACAGGGGAGTGGCACTGAAGCTTTCTTT	CRPQQGSGTEAFF
TRBV19	-	TRBJ1-4	12	-	TGTGCCAGTAGTCCGGGACAAGAAAAACTGTTTTTT	CASSPGQEKLFF
TRBV6-5	-	TRBJ1-3	15	many	TGTGCCAGCAGTTACTCAGGGGCTACGGTGAAAACCATATATTTT	CASSYSGATVKTIYF
TRBV12-3/TRBV12-4	-	TRBJ2-6	15	many	TGTGCCAGCAGTTTAAGTCTCTCTGGGGCCAACGTCCTGACTTTC	CASSLSLSGANVLTF
TRBV6-2/TRBV6-3	-	TRBJ2-1	12	few	TGTGCCAGCAGTGGTGGCGGACTTAGGGGGTTCTTC	CASSGGGLRGFF
TRBV28	-	TRBJ1-2	15	-	TGTGCCAGCACCCGAACTGGACAGAGCGGCTATGGCTACACCTTC	CASTRTGQSGYGYTF
TRBV6-1	TRBD2	TRBJ2-1	15	few	TGTGCCAGCAGTGGGTCTAGCGGGGCCTGGGATGAGCAGTTCTTC	CASSGSSGAWDEQFF
TRBV5-1	-	TRBJ1-1	13	-	TGCGCCAGCAGCACAGCTCTGAACACTGAAGCTTTCTTT	CASSTALNTEAFF
TRBV6-5	-	TRBJ2-3	15	few	TGTGCCAGCAGTTTTCTCGGTCCGGGGAGCGATACGCAGTATTTT	CASSFLGPGSDTQYF
TRBV2	TRBD1	TRBJ1-6	13	-	TGTGCCAGCTTACGGGACAGCTATTCACCCCTCCACTTT	CASLRDSYSPLHF
TRBV10-1	-	TRBJ2-6	18	-	-	CASSESGGVGFGANVPTF
TRBV2	-	TRBJ2-1	15	few	TGTGCCAGCAGTGAAGACGGGGTTAGTTACAATGAGCAGTTCTTC	CASSEDGVSYNEQFF
TRBV5-6	-	TRBJ2-5	14	-	TGTGCCAACTCGGTGGGAGGTAAAAGAGAGATCCAGTACTTC	CANSVGGKREIQYF
TRBV15	-	TRBJ2-1	16	-	TGTGCCACCAGCAGAGAAGTGGCTCTAAAAAACGGTGAGCAGTTCTTC	CATSREVALKNGEQFF
TRBV20-1	-	TRBJ1-3	13	many	TGCAGTGCTAGAGTATCTGGGCGTAACACCATATATTTT	CSARVSGRNTIYF
TRBV10-2	-	TRBJ2-5	16	many	TGCGCCAGCAGTGAGTCGTACAGCCTCCTGGGGGAGGCCCAGTACTTC	CASSESYSLLGEAQYF
TRBV20-1	-	TRBJ2-5	12	many	TGCAGTGCTCCAGCACCCGGAGAGACCCAGTACTTC	CSAPAPGETQYF
TRBV7-2	-	TRBJ2-7	14	many	TGTGCCAGCAGCTTAGCGGGCAGGGGAGCGGAGCAGTACTTC	CASSLAGRGAEQYF
TRBV28	-	TRBJ2-7	11	many	TGTGCCAGCAGCGTCGGAGGGGAGCAGTACTTC	CASSVGGEQYF
TRBV19	-	TRBJ1-5	14	-	TGTGCCAGTAGTGGGGATACGTACGAGCAGCCCCAGCATTTT	CASSGDTYEQPQHF
TRBV19	-	TRBJ2-3	14	many	TGTGCCAGTAGTATAAAAGGACCCACAGATACGCAGTATTTT	CASSIKGPTDTQYF
TRBV29-1	TRBD1	TRBJ2-3	17	-	TGCAGCGTTGAAGACCGGGCCGGGACAGGGGGCACAGATACGCAGTATTTT	CSVEDRAGTGGTDTQYF